The next 29 T cell receptor beta chains were all read from a single sample in a study of T cells in localized non-small cell lung cancer. Profiling relied on immunoSEQ multiplex PCR, and the TCRdb table lists in-frame clones only, not all of them. The sample lists some 5,600 clones; about three fifths were seen once. Material: lymph node tissue, obtained before any cancer treatment. The receptors were sampled from a male donor aged 60 or over with stage I squamous cell lung carcinoma.

This clone has just a few counts. This chain links TRBV11-3 with TRBJ2-1; D remains unclear. Germline assignment: CDR1 SGHNT and CDR2 YENEEA. This CDR3 is built from 14 residues. The V gene lost 1 base and the J gene lost 0 bases, with 4 bases spanning the gap. CDR3 bases: TGTGCCAGCAGCTTAGGGAGCTCCTACAATGAGCAGTTCTTC. Amino acids: CASSLGSSYNEQFF.

This clone occurred a few times. This chain connects TRBV11-3 to TRBJ2-7; 10 positions agree with TRBD1. Germline V gene data show CDR1 as SGHNT and CDR2 as YENEEA. V dropped 5 bases and J dropped 4; count of bases not matched to a gene: 5. This CDR3 has 14 residues. CDR3 sequence: CASSRLGQGYEQYF. CDR3 nucleotides: TGTGCCAGCAGCCGCCTGGGACAGGGGTACGAGCAGTACTTC.

The J gene is TRBJ1-2, the V gene TRBV6-8; possibly TRBD1 for D (5 bases). The CDR3 sequence is 12 residues long. With 6 bases removed from V and 8 bases from J, the gap between germline ends came to 13 bases. Per germline, CDR1 MNHGY and CDR2 SAAAGT. Here the CDR3 reads CASRAAGRGYTF. The CDR3 DNA reads as TGTGCCAGCAGGGCGGCAGGGAGAGGCTACACCTTC.

This clone was seen only a few times. V usage is TRBV9 and J usage is TRBJ2-1; 12 bases align to TRBD2. This CDR3 is built from 14 residues. Germline CDR1 SGDLS, CDR2 YYNGEE. Germline trimming cut 6 bases from V and 7 bases from J; bases unmatched to any gene: 5. DNA of the CDR3: TGTGCCAGCACTCCGACTAGCGGGAGTAATGAGCAGTTCTTC. Translating it yields CASTPTSGSNEQFF.

This clone is termed medium-sized (0.01 to 0.1%). The rearrangement joins TRBV11-3 to TRBJ2-3; tentatively, D is TRBD1 or TRBD2 (5 bases each). Germline V gene lookup returns CDR1 SGHNT and CDR2 YENEEA. The CDR3 is 15 amino acids. V lost 2 bases and J 0 bases, leaving 9 bases between the germline ends. CDR3: CASSLIGASTDTQYF. Here the CDR3 DNA reads TGTGCCAGCAGCTTAATCGGGGCTAGCACAGATACGCAGTATTTT.

This clone came up once. The rearrangement joins TRBV14 to TRBJ2-4; the D is unclear. The ends were cut back, 3 bases at V and 1 base at J, with 16 bases in the middle. Germline CDR1 reads SGHDN; CDR2 reads FVKESK. There are 17 residues in the CDR3. DNA for the CDR3: TGTGCCAGCAGCCAGGCTTACAAGAGCTCTGCCAAAAACATTCAGTACTTC. Encoded protein: CASSQAYKSSAKNIQYF. Based on the CDR3 plus reference TRBV14 and TRBJ2-4, the full variable domain is EAGVTQFPSHSVIEKGQTVTLRCDPISGHDNLYWYRRVMGKEIKFLLHFVKESKQDESGMPNNRFLAERTGGTYSTLKVQPAELEDSGVYFCASSQAYKSSAKNIQYFGAGTRLSVL.

This clone was counted a single time. V is TRBV30 and J is TRBJ2-1; D might be TRBD2 (6 bases). The CDR3 contains 14 residues. The V gene's germline CDR1 is GTSNPN and CDR2 SVGIG (reference sequence). The CDR3 here is CASSSGESPNEQFF. CDR3 nucleotide sequence: TGTGCATCCTCTTCGGGGGAATCCCCCAATGAGCAGTTCTTC.

In this sample, this clone turned up a few times. The gene calls are TRBV30 and TRBJ2-5; D gene ambiguous. The V end was cut by 3 bases, the J end by 4 bases, with 6 bases between. The V gene's germline CDR1 is GTSNPN and CDR2 SVGIG (reference sequence). This CDR3 region has 11 residues. DNA of the CDR3: TGTGCCTGGAGCCCGCGAGAGACCCAGTACTTC. Translating gives CAWSPRETQYF. The full variable domain, rest sourced from reference TRBV30 and TRBJ2-5, is SQTIHQWPATLVQPVGSPLSLECTVEGTSNPNLYWYRQAAGRGLQLLFYSVGIGQISSEVPQNLSASRPQDRQFILSSKKLLLSDSGFYLCAWSPRETQYFGPGTRLLVL.

This clone has only a few counts. The genes are TRBV7-6 and TRBJ2-1, with a possible D match to TRBD2 (6 bases). Looked up from germline, CDR1 is SGHVS and CDR2 is FNYEAQ. The V and J ends lost 8 bases and 4 bases respectively, with 15 bases between them. The length of the CDR3 is 14 residues. CDR3: CASLRDSRYNEQFF. The CDR3, as DNA: TGTGCCAGCCTCCGGGACTCAAGGTACAATGAGCAGTTCTTC.

The chain uses TRBV19 and TRBJ1-1, with no clear D. Germline loops: CDR1 LNHDA, CDR2 SQIVND (reference sequence). The CDR3 has 13 amino acids. Trimming shortened V by 3 bases and J by 1 base, and 6 bases separated the two germline ends. This CDR3 reads CASSIRRNTEAFF. The CDR3 nucleotides are TGTGCCAGTAGTATCCGTAGGAACACTGAAGCTTTCTTT.

This clone was seen more than once but under ten times. This chain uses TRBV6-8 with TRBJ1-1, with unresolved D. CDR1 and CDR2 (germline): MNHGY, SAAAGT. CDR3 length: 15 amino acids. V was pared by 0 bases and J by 0 bases, with 8 bases between. This chain's CDR3 is CASSYSNTVNTEAFF. CDR3 nucleotide sequence: TGTGCCAGCAGTTACTCGAACACAGTGAACACTGAAGCTTTCTTT.

J is TRBJ2-7 and V is TRBV28, with 9 nucleotides matching TRBD2. CDR1 is MDHEN and CDR2 is SYDVKM in the germline V gene. J lost 3 bases, V lost 6 bases, and 6 bases had no gene match. The CDR3 extends over 14 amino acids. DNA of the CDR3: TGTGCCAGCAGGGCTAGCGGGACTTTCTACGAGCAGTACTTC. The encoded protein is CASRASGTFYEQYF. The variable domain in full, completed from reference TRBV28 and TRBJ2-7, reads DVKVTQSSRYLVKRTGEKVFLECVQDMDHENMFWYRQDPGLGLRLIYFSYDVKMKEKGDIPEGYSVSREKKERFSLILESASTNQTSMYLCASRASGTFYEQYFGPGTRLTVT.

This clone was found once. One end of the junction fails to match germline, which may point to a read error. The chain combines TRBV9 with TRBJ1-1; D is perhaps TRBD1 (5 bases). The CDR3 length is 14 residues. Germline CDR1 reads SGDLS; CDR2 reads YYNGEE. The CDR3 sequence: CASSVTDMNTEAFF. CDR3 sequence (DNA): TGTGCTAGCAGCGTGACAGACATGAACACTGAAGCTTTCTTT.

The CDR3, as DNA: TGTGCCAGCAGCTTAGAATCTCTAGCGGGAGATACGCAGTATTTT. Translated, it gives CASSLESLAGDTQYF. The genes are TRBV11-3 and TRBJ2-3; 8 positions agree with TRBD2. This CDR3 has 15 amino acids. Germline values: CDR1 SGHNT, CDR2 YENEEA. Unmatched junction bases numbered 4, after V lost 0 bases and J lost 5 bases.

The rearrangement links TRBV18 to TRBJ1-1; D unresolved. The length of the CDR3 is 13 residues. Germline CDR1 KGHSH, CDR2 LQKENI. V lost 6 bases and J lost 10, with 18 bases in between. The CDR3, as DNA: TGTGCCAGCTCGCCTCCCCAGGAGGGAGTAGCTTTCTTT. Residues: CASSPPQEGVAFF.

This clone has only a few counts. This chain links TRBV6-8 with TRBJ1-2, with no clear D. The germline V and J ends were trimmed by 7 bases and 4 bases, with 13 bases remaining between them. Germline-derived CDR1 and CDR2 are MNHGY and SAAAGT. The CDR3 consists of 13 residues. The chain's CDR3 is CASNGRPIYGYTF. Written as DNA, the CDR3 is TGTGCCAGCAATGGGAGGCCAATCTATGGCTACACCTTC.

The chain has TRBV29-1 and TRBJ2-7; 7 bases line up with TRBD1. The CDR3 runs to 14 residues. The germline CDR1 and CDR2 sequences are SQVTM and ANQGSEA. J lost 3 bases, V lost 4 bases, and 9 bases had no gene match. The CDR3 DNA follows: TGCAGCGTTGCCCCACAGGGGTTAAGCTACGAGCAGTACTTC. Its protein is CSVAPQGLSYEQYF.

The chain joins TRBV30 to TRBJ1-4; 7 nucleotides align to TRBD1. Losses at the gene ends were 4 bases for V and 8 bases for J; bases not matched to a gene: 10. CDR3 length: 14 residues. CDR1 GTSNPN and CDR2 SVGIG come from the germline V gene (reference sequence). CDR3 in amino acids: CAWNVPGQEEKLFF. CDR3 sequence (DNA): TGTGCCTGGAATGTACCAGGACAGGAGGAAAAACTGTTTTTT.

This clone was seen a few times. The chain employs TRBV18 and TRBJ2-1; D is unresolved. This CDR3 spans 15 amino acids. Germline CDR1 reads KGHSH; CDR2 reads LQKENI. Trimming shortened V by 0 bases and J by 4 bases, and 10 bases separated the two germline ends. The CDR3 loop reads CASSPPEGRYNEQFF. The CDR3 bases are TGTGCCAGCTCACCACCGGAAGGACGGTACAATGAGCAGTTCTTC.

V usage is TRBV19 and J usage is TRBJ2-7; D is uncertain. Germline CDR1 reads LNHDA; CDR2 reads SQIVND (reference sequence). The germline V and J ends were trimmed by 0 bases and 4 bases, with 13 bases remaining between them. The CDR3 has 15 amino acids. This CDR3 reads CASSIEENRAYEQYF. The CDR3 DNA reads as TGTGCCAGTAGTATAGAGGAAAACAGAGCTTACGAGCAGTACTTC. Full variable domain (remainder filled in from reference TRBV19 and TRBJ2-7): DGGITQSPKYLFRKEGQNVTLSCEQNLNHDAMYWYRQDPGQGLRLIYYSQIVNDFQKGDIAEGYSVSREKKESFPLTVTSAQKNPTAFYLCASSIEENRAYEQYFGPGTRLTVT.

V gene TRBV19 combines with J gene TRBJ1-1; D gene uncertain. V was trimmed by 3 bases and J by 5 bases, leaving 10 bases between them. This CDR3 region has 13 residues. CDR1 and CDR2 (germline): LNHDA, SQIVND (reference sequence). CDR3 bases: TGTGCCAGTAGTATGCGGGGAGAGACTGAAGCTTTCTTT. It is translated as CASSMRGETEAFF.

The V call is TRBV4-1, the J call TRBJ2-7; D is undetermined. The germline V gene has CDR1 MGHRA and CDR2 YSYEKL. Trimming shortened V by 0 bases and J by 1 base, and 4 bases separated the two germline ends. The CDR3 loop spans 13 amino acids. As DNA, the CDR3 is TGCGCCAGCAGCCAAGACACTTCCTACGAGCAGTACTTC. Protein: CASSQDTSYEQYF.

This chain joins TRBV19 and TRBJ2-3, with 11 bases fitting TRBD2. The CDR3 consists of 15 residues. With 3 bases clipped from V and 6 bases from J, the junction kept 5 bases outside the gene matches. Germline assignment: CDR1 LNHDA and CDR2 SQIVND (reference sequence). CDR3 sequence: CASSITSGSGDTQYF. CDR3 coding DNA: TGTGCCAGTAGTATCACTAGCGGGAGCGGGGATACGCAGTATTTT.

The rearrangement joins TRBV18 to TRBJ1-2; D perhaps matches TRBD1 (6 bases). The germline V gene encodes CDR1 KGHSH and CDR2 LQKENI. This CDR3 comprises 15 residues. The germline V and J ends were trimmed by 0 bases and 8 bases, with 16 bases remaining between them. The chain's CDR3 is CASSPPSGVEEGYTF. In DNA form, the CDR3 reads TGTGCCAGCTCACCACCGTCAGGGGTGGAGGAAGGCTACACCTTC.

The genes are TRBV6-8 and TRBJ2-1; 11 bases map to TRBD2. The CDR3 spans 16 residues. The V gene end was trimmed by 1 base and the J gene end by 8 bases; junction bases not matched to a gene: 7. CDR1 is MNHGY and CDR2 is SAAAGT in the germline V gene. CDR3 sequence (DNA): TGTGCCAGCAGTTACTTTGGGACTAGCGGTAGTGATGAGCAGTTCTTC. This gives the protein CASSYFGTSGSDEQFF.

A few counts support this clone. Germline and junction disagree at one end, which may indicate a read error. The J gene is TRBJ2-7, the V gene TRBV6-1, with 10 bases aligning to TRBD1. The CDR3 is 19 residues long. Germline-derived CDR1 and CDR2 are MNHNS and SASEGT. CDR3 region: CAISEEGGWWDRGVWEQYF. Here the CDR3 DNA reads TGTGCCATCAGTGAAGAGGGAGGTTGGTGGGACAGGGGCGTTTGGGAGCAGTACTTC.

The rearrangement links TRBV18 to TRBJ2-7; TRBD1 matches at 7 bases. Germline V gene lookup returns CDR1 KGHSH and CDR2 LQKENI. V gave up 1 base and J gave up 6 bases; unmatched junction bases: 18. There are 18 residues in the CDR3. The CDR3, as DNA: TGTGCCAGCTCACCACTCTCTATGCTAGGGGGCGACGCAGGCGAGCAGTACTTC. This gives the protein CASSPLSMLGGDAGEQYF.

CDR3 nucleotides: TGTGCCAGCAGCTTAGGGGGCAAGGGAAACACCATATATTTT. Its protein is CASSLGGKGNTIYF. This chain joins TRBV11-3 and TRBJ1-3; D perhaps matches TRBD1 (5 bases). The CDR3 runs to 14 residues. The germline CDR1 and CDR2 sequences are SGHNT and YENEEA. The V end lost 1 base, the J end lost 4 bases, and 8 bases lay between the germline ends. The full variable domain, its missing parts supplied by reference TRBV11-3 and TRBJ1-3, is EAGVVQSPRYKIIEKKQPVAFWCNPISGHNTLYWYLQNLGQGPELLIRYENEEAVDDSQLPKDRFSAERLKGVDSTLKIQPAELGDSAVYLCASSLGGKGNTIYFGEGSWLTVV.

This clone was counted only a few times. J is TRBJ2-7 and V is TRBV6-8, with D unresolved. Germline lookup yields CDR1 MNHGY and CDR2 SAAAGT. Trimming removed 7 bases from V and 2 bases from J, with 15 bases in between. The CDR3 extends over 14 amino acids. The CDR3 nucleotides read TGTGCCAGCAAAAATACAGTCGCCACCTACGAGCAGTACTTC. This encodes CASKNTVATYEQYF.